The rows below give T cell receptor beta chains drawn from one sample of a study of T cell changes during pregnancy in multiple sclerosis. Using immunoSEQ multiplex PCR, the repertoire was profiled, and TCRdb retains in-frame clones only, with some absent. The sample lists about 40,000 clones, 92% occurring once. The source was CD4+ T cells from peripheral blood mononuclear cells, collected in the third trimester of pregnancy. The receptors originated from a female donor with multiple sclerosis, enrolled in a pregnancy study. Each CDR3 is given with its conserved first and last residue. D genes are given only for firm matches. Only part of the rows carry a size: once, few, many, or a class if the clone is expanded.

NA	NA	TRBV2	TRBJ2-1	CASRRENEQFF	TGTGCCAGCAGAAGGGAGAATGAGCAGTTCTTC
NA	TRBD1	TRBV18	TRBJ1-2	CASSPKEEGASYTF	TGTGCCAGCTCGCCTAAAGAGGAGGGGGCTAGCTACACCTTC
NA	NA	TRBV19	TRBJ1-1	CASSIRLGGTNAEAFF	TGTGCCAGTAGTATACGATTGGGGGGGACCAACGCTGAAGCTTTCTTT
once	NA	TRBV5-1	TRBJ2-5	CASSRLGLGGETQYF	TGCGCCAGCAGCCGACTCGGGTTAGGCGGAGAGACCCAGTACTTC
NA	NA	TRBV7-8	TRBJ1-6	CASSPLVGGRSPLHF	TGTGCCAGCAGCCCCCTAGTGGGGGGGCGATCACCCCTCCACTTT
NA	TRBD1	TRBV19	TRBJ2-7	CASSVRDRPYEQYF	TGTGCCAGTAGTGTCCGGGACAGACCTTACGAGCAGTACTTC
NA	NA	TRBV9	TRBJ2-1	CASSVELEQFF	TGTGCCAGCAGCGTAGAACTTGAGCAGTTCTTC
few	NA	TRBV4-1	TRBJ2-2	CASSQEVQGLDYTGELFF	TGCGCCAGCAGCCAAGAGGTTCAGGGACTGGATTACACCGGGGAGCTGTTTTTT
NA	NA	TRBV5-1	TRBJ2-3	CASSWGESTDTQYF	TGCGCCAGCAGCTGGGGGGAATCCACAGATACGCAGTATTTT
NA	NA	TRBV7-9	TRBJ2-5	CASSLEQEETQYF	TGTGCCAGCAGCTTAGAACAGGAAGAGACCCAGTACTTC
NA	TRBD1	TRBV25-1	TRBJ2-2	CASSDPGQGKSGELFF	TGTGCCAGCAGCGATCCGGGACAGGGTAAATCCGGGGAGCTGTTTTTT
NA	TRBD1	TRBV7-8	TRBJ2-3	CASSHRTGERTDTQYF	TGTGCCAGCAGCCATAGGACAGGGGAGCGGACAGATACGCAGTATTTT
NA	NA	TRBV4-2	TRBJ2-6	CASSQVERAGANVLTF	TGTGCCAGCAGCCAAGTTGAGAGGGCAGGGGCCAACGTCCTGACTTTC
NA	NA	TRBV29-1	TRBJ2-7	CSASSSFYEQYF	TGCAGCGCTAGCAGTAGTTTCTACGAGCAGTACTTC
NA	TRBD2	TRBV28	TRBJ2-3	CASSSASGSTDTQYF	TGTGCCAGCAGTTCCGCTAGCGGGAGCACAGATACGCAGTATTTT
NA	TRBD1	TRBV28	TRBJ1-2	CASSLTGQGAGYTF	TGTGCCAGCAGTTTAACGGGGCAGGGGGCTGGCTACACCTTC
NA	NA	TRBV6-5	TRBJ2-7	CASSYSARGVREQYF	TGTGCCAGCAGTTACTCGGCCAGGGGGGTTAGAGAGCAGTACTTC
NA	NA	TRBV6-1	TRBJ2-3	CASTIWGGPGDTQYF	TGTGCCAGCACCATATGGGGGGGGCCAGGAGATACGCAGTATTTT
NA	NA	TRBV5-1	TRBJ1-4	CASSRGGGAFWEKLFF	TGCGCCAGCAGCCGTGGAGGGGGGGCGTTCTGGGAAAAACTGTTTTTT
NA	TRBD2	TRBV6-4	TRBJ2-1	CASSAGGSSYNEQFF	TGTGCCAGCAGTGCTGGCGGGAGTTCCTACAATGAGCAGTTCTTC
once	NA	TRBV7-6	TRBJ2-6	CASSLSSAGANVLTF	TGTGCCAGCAGCTTATCTAGTGCTGGGGCCAACGTCCTGACTTTC
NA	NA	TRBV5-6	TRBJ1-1	CASSLKGSPNTEAFF	TGTGCCAGCAGCTTAAAGGGGTCCCCGAACACTGAAGCTTTCTTT
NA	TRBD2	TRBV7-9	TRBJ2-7	CASSLVSGRIDEQYF	TGTGCCAGCAGCTTAGTCAGCGGGAGGATCGACGAGCAGTACTTC
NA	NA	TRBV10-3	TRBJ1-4	CAISPRGNEKLFF	TGTGCCATCAGCCCGCGGGGTAATGAAAAACTGTTTTTT
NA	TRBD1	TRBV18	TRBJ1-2	CASSPPDGTAYGYTF	TGTGCCAGCTCACCACCGGACGGGACAGCCTATGGCTACACCTTC
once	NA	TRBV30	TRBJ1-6	CAWNLGNSPLHF	TGTGCCTGGAATCTCGGGAATTCACCCCTCCACTTT
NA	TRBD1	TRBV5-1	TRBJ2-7	CASSLEAGGYEQYF	TGCGCCAGCAGCTTGGAGGCAGGGGGCTACGAGCAGTACTTC
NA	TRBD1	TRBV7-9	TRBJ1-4	CASSLKPTGAAEKLFF	TGTGCCAGCAGCTTAAAACCGACAGGGGCTGCTGAAAAACTGTTTTTT